This T cell receptor (beta chain) was documented in a study of blood T cell repertoires in COVID-19. On the study more broadly: Sites across the United States, Italy and Spain contributed samples from acute and convalescent COVID-19.

The CDR3 is made up of 16 amino acids. The ends lost 3 bases at V and 4 bases at J; junction bases unmatched: 8. Germline values: CDR1 SGHNT, CDR2 YYREEE (reference sequence). Original processing methods: Researchers report that nucleated cell counts were estimated from reference gene primer amplification. Here immunoSEQ multiplex PCR was the method, and the copy in TCRdb shows in-frame clones only, minus some. D and trimming were read from the DNA, whereas the V and J calls and clone size are those reported in that table. The table shows over 250,000 clones, with over 75% occurring only once. Input material: peripheral blood. The chain is built from TRBV5-4 and TRBJ2-7, with 12 positions matching TRBD2. The TCR originated in a woman aged 45-65 years with acute or convalescent COVID-19. The CDR3 DNA is TGTGCCAGCAGCTCCGCAGCTAGCGGGAGGGTGTACGAGCAGTACTTC. This translates into CASSSAASGRVYEQYF.